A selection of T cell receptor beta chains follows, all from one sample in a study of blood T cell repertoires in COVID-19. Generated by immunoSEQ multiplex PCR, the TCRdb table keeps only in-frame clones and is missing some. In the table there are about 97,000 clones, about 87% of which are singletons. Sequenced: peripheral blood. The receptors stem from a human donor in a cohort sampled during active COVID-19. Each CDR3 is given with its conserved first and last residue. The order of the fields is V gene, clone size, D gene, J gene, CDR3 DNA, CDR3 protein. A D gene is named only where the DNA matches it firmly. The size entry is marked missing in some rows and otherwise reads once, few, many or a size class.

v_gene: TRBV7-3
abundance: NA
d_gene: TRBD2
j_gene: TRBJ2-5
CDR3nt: TGTGCCAGCAGCTCCCCGAGGGCGGGAGGAGGAGAGACCCAGTACTTC
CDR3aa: CASSSPRAGGGETQYF

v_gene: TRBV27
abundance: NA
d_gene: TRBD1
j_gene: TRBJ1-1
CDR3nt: TGTGCCAGCAGTTTATATCGCCCCGGGACAGGACCGGGCACTGAAGCTTTCTTT
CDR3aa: CASSLYRPGTGPGTEAFF

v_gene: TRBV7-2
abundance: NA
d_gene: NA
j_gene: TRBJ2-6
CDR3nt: TGTGCCAGCAGCACCCAGGGTTCGCGCGGGGCCAACGTCCTGACTTTC
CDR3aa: CASSTQGSRGANVLTF

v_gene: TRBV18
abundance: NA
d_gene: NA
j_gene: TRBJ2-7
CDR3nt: TGTGCCAGCTCCCTAAATACCCTGACTGGATCCTACGAGCAGTACTTC
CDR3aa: CASSLNTLTGSYEQYF

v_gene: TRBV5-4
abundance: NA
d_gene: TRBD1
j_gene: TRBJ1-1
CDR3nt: TGTGCCAGCAGCTTGGTGGGACAGGAGAACACTGAAGCTTTCTTT
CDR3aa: CASSLVGQENTEAFF

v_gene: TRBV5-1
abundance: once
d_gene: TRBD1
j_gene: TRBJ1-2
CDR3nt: TGCGCCAGCAGCTCCGGACAGGGGGGCCCTTGGGGCTACACCTTC
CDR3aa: CASSSGQGGPWGYTF

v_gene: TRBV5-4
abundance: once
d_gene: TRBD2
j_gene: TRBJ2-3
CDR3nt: TGTGCCAGCAGCTCTACTCCTGCCGGGACTAGCGGGAGGAGGGATACGCAGTATTTT
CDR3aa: CASSSTPAGTSGRRDTQYF

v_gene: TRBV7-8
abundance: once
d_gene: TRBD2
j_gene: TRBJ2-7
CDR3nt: TGTGCCAGCAGCTCCCCGAGGGGTAGCGGGGGGCGGTTCTACGAGCAGTACTTC
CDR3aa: CASSSPRGSGGRFYEQYF

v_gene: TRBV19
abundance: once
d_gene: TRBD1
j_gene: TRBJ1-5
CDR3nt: TGTGCCAGTAGTATTGGACGAGGGGGCGATCAGCCCCAGCATTTT
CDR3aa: CASSIGRGGDQPQHF

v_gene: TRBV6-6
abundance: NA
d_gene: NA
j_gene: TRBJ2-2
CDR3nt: TGTGCCAGCAGTCCCCACGGGCAGGGTCTTAGCACCGGGGAGCTGTTTTTT
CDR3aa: CASSPHGQGLSTGELFF

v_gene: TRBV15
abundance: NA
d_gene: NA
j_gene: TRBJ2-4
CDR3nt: TGTGCCACCTCGAACACCAAAAACATTCAGTACTTC
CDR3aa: CATSNTKNIQYF

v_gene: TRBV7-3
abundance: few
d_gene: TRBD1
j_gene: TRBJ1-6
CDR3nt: TGTGCCAGCAGGCCGGACAGGGGTAATTCACCCCTCCACTTT
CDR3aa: CASRPDRGNSPLHF

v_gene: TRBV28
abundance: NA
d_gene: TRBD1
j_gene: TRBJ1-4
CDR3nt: TGTGCCAGCAGTTTCGGTGGGGTGGGACAGGGGAATGAAAAACTGTTTTTT
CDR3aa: CASSFGGVGQGNEKLFF

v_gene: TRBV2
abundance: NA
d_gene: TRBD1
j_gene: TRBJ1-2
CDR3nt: TGTGCCGGTTCAAAGGGGGCTCGGGGCTACACCTTC
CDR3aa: CAGSKGARGYTF

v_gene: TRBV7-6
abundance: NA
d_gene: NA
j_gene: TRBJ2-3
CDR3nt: TGTGCCAGCAGCTTTCGACAAGGGGCCGGCACAGATACGCAGTATTTT
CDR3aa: CASSFRQGAGTDTQYF

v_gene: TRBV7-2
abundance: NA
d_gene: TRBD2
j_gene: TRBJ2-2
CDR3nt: TGTGCCACCCTCTCCCCGAGCGGGAGGGCCCCCGCGAACACCGGGGAGCTGTTTTTT
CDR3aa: CATLSPSGRAPANTGELFF

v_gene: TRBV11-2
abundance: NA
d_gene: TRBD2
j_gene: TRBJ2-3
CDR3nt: TGTGCCAGCAGCCCGTGGACTAGATTGGGTCCGCAGTATTTT
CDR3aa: CASSPWTRLGPQYF

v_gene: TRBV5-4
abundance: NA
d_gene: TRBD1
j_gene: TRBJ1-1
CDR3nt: TGTGCCAGCACCTTGGGACAGGTTTACACTGAAGCTTTCTTT
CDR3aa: CASTLGQVYTEAFF

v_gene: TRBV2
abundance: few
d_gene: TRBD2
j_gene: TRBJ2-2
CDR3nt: TGTGCCAGCAGCGCTATCCTAGCGGGAGGAGTCGCCGGGGAGCTGTTTTTT
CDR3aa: CASSAILAGGVAGELFF

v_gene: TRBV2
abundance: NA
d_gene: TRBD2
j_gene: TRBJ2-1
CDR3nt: TGTGCCAGTAGTAGCGGGACGAACAATGAGCAGTTCTTC
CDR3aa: CASSSGTNNEQFF

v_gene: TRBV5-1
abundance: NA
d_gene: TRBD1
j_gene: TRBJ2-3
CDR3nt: TGCGCCAGCAGTCGAGACAGGGCCACAGATACGCAGTATTTT
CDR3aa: CASSRDRATDTQYF

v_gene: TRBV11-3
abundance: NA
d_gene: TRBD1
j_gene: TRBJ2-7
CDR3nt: TGTGCCAGCAGCTTGACAGGGGGCGAATACGAGCAGTACTTC
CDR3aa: CASSLTGGEYEQYF

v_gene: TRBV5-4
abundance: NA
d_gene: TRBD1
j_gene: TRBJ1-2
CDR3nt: TGTGCCAGCAGTCCTGGACAGGGGGCGGGTTATAAGGTTGGCTACACCTTC
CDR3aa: CASSPGQGAGYKVGYTF

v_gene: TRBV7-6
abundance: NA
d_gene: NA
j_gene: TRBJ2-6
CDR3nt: TGTGCCAGCAGCTTACTGAGCCCGACAGTAAACTCTGGGGCCAACGTCCTGACTTTC
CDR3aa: CASSLLSPTVNSGANVLTF